This TCR beta chain was observed in a study of early T cells in non-severe SARS-CoV-2 infection. Across the study: The sequenced material was bulk RNA from unsorted whole blood, and its chains were unpaired.

Study-level findings and limits: Anti-spike CD8 specificities were favored by VDJdb matching, whose results missed private and CD4 specificities.

TCRdb independently ran MiXCR on the 5' RACE reads; one entry per CDR3 protein. This table holds 60,000 or so distinct CDR3 sequences, approximately 12% found once. Germline loops: CDR1 SEHNR, CDR2 FQNEAQ (reference sequence). This CDR3 comprises 16 residues. J was trimmed by 1 base and V by 7 bases; bases with no gene match: 10. This clonotype was observed a few times. Its antigen remains unknown. Material for sequencing was whole blood. The rearrangement joins TRBV7-9 to TRBJ1-1; 9 positions match TRBD1. This clonotype originated in an adult who was a healthcare worker with PCR-confirmed SARS-CoV-2 infection or an uninfected control (not recorded which). CDR3 bases: TGTGCCAGCATCCCCGGGACAGGGAGGGGGAACACTGAAGCTTTCTTT. This sequence encodes CASIPGTGRGNTEAFF. The full variable domain, rest sourced from reference TRBV7-9 and TRBJ1-1, is DTGVSQNPRHKITKRGQNVTFRCDPISEHNRLYWYRQTLGQGPEFLTYFQNEAQLEKSRLLSDRFSAERPKGSFSTLEIQRTEQGDSAMYLCASIPGTGRGNTEAFFGQGTRLTVV.